A selection of T cell receptor beta chains follows, all from one sample in a study of T cell repertoires in cytomegalovirus infection. Each CDR3 protein gets one entry after TCRdb re-called the reads with MiXCR. The sample carries fewer than 900,000 distinct CDR3 sequences, about 28% recorded once. These receptors have no identified antigens. This specimen consisted of cultured CD8+ T cells from PBMCs, obtained from culture after CMV antigen stimulation. These receptors were taken from a human donor in good health (CMV status not recorded). Some clones in this sample may be carry-over from other donors' samples. Both conserved end residues are part of each CDR3. The D gene is left open where the match is weak. Size tells how often a clone was seen (once, few, many) or the class of an expanded clone, and some rows leave it out.

d_call	v_call	j_call	clone_size	cdr3_nt	cdr3_aa
NA	TRBV6-1	TRBJ1-5	NA	TGTGCCAGCAGTGAAGGATTCGCCTTAAATCAGCCCCAGCATTTT	CASSEGFALNQPQHF
NA	TRBV7-2	TRBJ2-2	many	TGTGCCAGCAGGCCTCCCGGGGGGCGCGGCACCGGGGAGCTGTTTTTT	CASRPPGGRGTGELFF
TRBD1	TRBV7-6	TRBJ1-1	NA	TGTGCCAGCAGCTCCCCCCCCGGGACAGGGTGGACTGAAGCTTTCTTT	CASSSPPGTGWTEAFF
TRBD2	TRBV6-6	TRBJ2-1	NA	TGTGCCAGCAGTTACCGACTAGCGCCCCACAATGAGCAGTTCTTC	CASSYRLAPHNEQFF
NA	TRBV2	TRBJ1-2	few	TGTGCCACCCCACCGACAGGAACCAATGGCTACACCTTC	CATPPTGTNGYTF
TRBD1	TRBV9	TRBJ2-5	NA	TGTGCCAGCAGCGCGTTGCCCGGGACAGGGACGACCCAGTACTTC	CASSALPGTGTTQYF
NA	TRBV20-1	TRBJ2-2	NA	TGCAGTGCCTCGACAGAACTAACCGGGGAGCTGTTTTTT	CSASTELTGELFF
TRBD1	TRBV6-5	TRBJ2-5	NA	TGTGCCAGCAGTCCCGGCAGGGGGCTTGAGGAGACCCAGTACTTC	CASSPGRGLEETQYF
NA	TRBV15	TRBJ1-5	few	TGTGCCACCAGCAGAGATGGGGCTAGCAATCAGCCCCAGCATTTT	CATSRDGASNQPQHF
NA	TRBV19	TRBJ2-5	NA	TGTGCCACCTTACAAACGACAGGCGGAGAGACCCAGTACTTC	CATLQTTGGETQYF
NA	TRBV6-6	TRBJ2-1	NA	TGTGCCAGCAGTTACCCGACGATTTACAATGAGCAGTTCTTC	CASSYPTIYNEQFF
NA	TRBV7-9	TRBJ1-4	many	TGTGCCAGCACCGGCGGGGGGGAAAAACTGTTTTTT	CASTGGGEKLFF
TRBD1	TRBV5-6	TRBJ2-1	NA	TGTGCCAGCAGCACCTCACAGGGGGCGCGCTACAATGAGCAGTTCTTC	CASSTSQGARYNEQFF
NA	TRBV7-9	TRBJ2-3	NA	TGTGCCAGCAGCAGCACGGACAGACCACCGAGCACAGATACGCAGTATTTT	CASSSTDRPPSTDTQYF
TRBD1	TRBV2	TRBJ2-3	NA	TGTGCCAGCAGTGAATTCCGACAGGGGATGGGCACAGATACGCAGTATTTT	CASSEFRQGMGTDTQYF
NA	TRBV12-3/TRBV12-4	TRBJ2-7	NA	TGTGCCAGCAGTAACCCTACAGGGACAATACCTACGATGCAGTACTTC	CASSNPTGTIPTMQYF
TRBD2	TRBV3-1	TRBJ2-5	once	TGTGCCAGCAGCCAAGAAGGGCTAGCGGGGGAGACCCAGTACTTC	CASSQEGLAGETQYF
NA	TRBV27	TRBJ1-4	NA	TGTGCCAGCCGTTGGCTGGGCGGCGAAAAACTGTTTTTT	CASRWLGGEKLFF
TRBD1	TRBV7-9	TRBJ1-1	NA	TGTGCCAGCAGCGGACAGGGGACAGGGACTGAAGCTTTCTTT	CASSGQGTGTEAFF
NA	TRBV20-1	TRBJ1-1	NA	TGCAGCCGGGGGGGCACTGAAGCTTTCTTT	CSRGGTEAFF
NA	TRBV12-3/TRBV12-4	TRBJ2-3	few	TGTGCCAGCAGTTTCCGACAGATGACAGATACGCAGTATTTT	CASSFRQMTDTQYF
NA	TRBV6-2/TRBV6-3	TRBJ1-1	many	TGTGCCAGCAGTAAAGGGGGGATGAACACTGAAGCTTTCTTT	CASSKGGMNTEAFF
NA	TRBV24-1	TRBJ2-1	few	TGTGCCACCAGTGATAGGCAGGGCATGGATAATGAGCAGTTCTTC	CATSDRQGMDNEQFF
NA	TRBV6-5	TRBJ2-6	NA	TGTGCCAGCTGGGGCCCGCCCCGGGGGCCTGGGGCCAACGTCCTGACTTTC	CASWGPPRGPGANVLTF
TRBD2	TRBV25-1	TRBJ2-5	NA	TGTGCCAGCAGTGATTTGGCGGGGGTTGACGAGACCCAGTACTTC	CASSDLAGVDETQYF
NA	TRBV7-9	TRBJ2-2	few	TGTGCCAGCAGCTTAGAGGCGGTTCAGAATCCGAACACCGGGGAGCTGTTTTTT	CASSLEAVQNPNTGELFF
NA	TRBV12-3/TRBV12-4	TRBJ1-2	NA	TGTGCCAGCAGCCCCCAGACAGGTTTGGGCTATGGCTACACCTTC	CASSPQTGLGYGYTF
NA	TRBV6-6	TRBJ2-1	few	TGTGCCAGCATCGTACGGCCTCTAGTGGCAAACCCCCTTTACAATGAGCAGTTCTTC	CASIVRPLVANPLYNEQFF
TRBD1	TRBV29-1	TRBJ2-1	NA	TGCAGCGCTCGGGACAGGGGGCATGGCTACAATGAGCAGTTCTTC	CSARDRGHGYNEQFF
NA	TRBV7-8	TRBJ1-4	NA	TGTGCCAGCAGCTTAGCCCCTTCTAATGAAAAACTGTTTTTT	CASSLAPSNEKLFF
NA	TRBV6-5	TRBJ2-5	once	TGTGCCAGCAGTTACTCGTACTGGGGGGCGAATGAGACCCAGTACTTC	CASSYSYWGANETQYF
NA	TRBV7-9	TRBJ1-2	NA	TGTGCCAGCAGCCCCCTACGGCCGGACAACTATGGCTACACCTTC	CASSPLRPDNYGYTF
NA	TRBV4-3	TRBJ1-5	NA	TGCGCCAGCAGCCAATTTTTACCCAGCAATCAGCCCCAGCATTTT	CASSQFLPSNQPQHF
NA	TRBV7-9	TRBJ2-5	few	TGTGCCAGCAGCCCGGGACCACGTGAGACCCAGTACTTC	CASSPGPRETQYF
NA	TRBV9	TRBJ2-3	few	TGTGCCAGCAGCGTTGGGGAGCATTTGGTTCCAGATACGCAGTATTTT	CASSVGEHLVPDTQYF
NA	TRBV28	TRBJ1-5	few	TGTGCCAGCAGTCAGCGGGGGGCTCAGCCCCAGCATTTT	CASSQRGAQPQHF
NA	TRBV6-5	TRBJ2-2	NA	TGTGCCAGCAGTTACGTGGATACGAACACCGGGGAGCTGTTTTTT	CASSYVDTNTGELFF
NA	TRBV25-1	TRBJ1-1	NA	TGTGCCAGCAGTGAATATTTTGAAGGGTTGAACACTGAAGCTTTCTTT	CASSEYFEGLNTEAFF
NA	TRBV10-3	TRBJ2-5	few	TGTGCCATCAGTGAGTCGGTAGTCCTGTCCAGTAACCAAGAGACCCAGTACTTC	CAISESVVLSSNQETQYF
TRBD1	TRBV7-9	TRBJ2-3	many	TGTGCCAGCAGCCCCAGAGAGGGACAGGGCACAGATACGCAGTATTTT	CASSPREGQGTDTQYF
NA	TRBV7-9	TRBJ2-2	few	TGTGCCAGCACCGGGTCCGCCGGGGAGCTGTTTTTT	CASTGSAGELFF
TRBD1	TRBV2	TRBJ2-3	few	TGTGCCACCCCAAGGGGGCAGGCAGTAGATACGCAGTATTTT	CATPRGQAVDTQYF
NA	TRBV6-6	TRBJ1-2	NA	TGTGCCAGCAGTTACTCGAGACAGGCAGACTATGGCTACACCTTC	CASSYSRQADYGYTF
NA	TRBV4-1	TRBJ2-2	NA	TGCGCCAGCAGCCAACGACTAAACACCGGGGAGCTGTTTTTT	CASSQRLNTGELFF
TRBD1	TRBV7-3	TRBJ2-1	NA	TGTGCCAGCAGCGATCCTGGGACAGGGGGCAATGAGCAGTTCTTC	CASSDPGTGGNEQFF
NA	TRBV19	TRBJ1-1	NA	TGTGCCAGTAATTGGGGCAGCGACACTGAAGCTTTCTTT	CASNWGSDTEAFF